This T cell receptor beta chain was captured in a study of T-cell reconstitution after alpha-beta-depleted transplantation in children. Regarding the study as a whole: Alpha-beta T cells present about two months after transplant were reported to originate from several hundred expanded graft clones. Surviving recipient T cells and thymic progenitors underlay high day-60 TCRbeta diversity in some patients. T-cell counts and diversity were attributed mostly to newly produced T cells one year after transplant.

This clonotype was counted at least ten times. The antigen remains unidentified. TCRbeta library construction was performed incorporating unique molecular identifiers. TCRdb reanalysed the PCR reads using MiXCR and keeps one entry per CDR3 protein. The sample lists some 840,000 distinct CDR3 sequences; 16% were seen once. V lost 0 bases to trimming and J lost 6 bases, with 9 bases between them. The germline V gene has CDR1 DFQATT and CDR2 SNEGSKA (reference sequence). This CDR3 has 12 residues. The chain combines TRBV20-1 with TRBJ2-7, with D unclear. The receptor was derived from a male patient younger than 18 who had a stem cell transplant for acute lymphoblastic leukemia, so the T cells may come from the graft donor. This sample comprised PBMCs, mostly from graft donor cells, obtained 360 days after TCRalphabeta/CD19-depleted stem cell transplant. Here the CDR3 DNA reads TGCAGTGCTAGAGAAAGGTTAATCGAGCAGTACTTC. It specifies CSARERLIEQYF.